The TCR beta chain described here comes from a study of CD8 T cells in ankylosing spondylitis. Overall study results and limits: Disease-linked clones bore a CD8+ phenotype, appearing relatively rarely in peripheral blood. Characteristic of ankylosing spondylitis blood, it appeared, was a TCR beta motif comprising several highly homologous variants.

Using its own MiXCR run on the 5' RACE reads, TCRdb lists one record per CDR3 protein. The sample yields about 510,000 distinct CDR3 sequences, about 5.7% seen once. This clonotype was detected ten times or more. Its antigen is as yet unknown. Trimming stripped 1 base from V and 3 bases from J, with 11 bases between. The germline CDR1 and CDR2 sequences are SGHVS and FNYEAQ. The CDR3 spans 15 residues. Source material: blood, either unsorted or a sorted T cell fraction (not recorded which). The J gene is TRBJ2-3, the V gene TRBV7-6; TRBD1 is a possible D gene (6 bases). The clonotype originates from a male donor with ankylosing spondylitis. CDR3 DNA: TGTGCCAGCAGCTTAGGCGGGCAGGGGACAGATACGCAGTATTTT. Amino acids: CASSLGGQGTDTQYF.